Shown below are 29 T cell receptor beta chains from a single sample sequenced in a study of cytomegalovirus exposure and HLA in healthy donors. This PCR relied on a set of 60 Vbeta primers and 13 Jbeta primers. Method: immunoSEQ multiplex PCR; TCRdb's copy keeps in-frame clones and lacks some. This table holds 100,000 to 150,000 clones. What was sequenced was PBMCs. The origin of the receptors is a man aged 25-45 years in good health and CMV-seronegative.

This chain joins TRBV10-3 and TRBJ1-3; unclear D gene. CDR3 length: 13 residues. CDR1 and CDR2 (germline): ENHRY, SYGVKD. V was trimmed by 8 bases and J by 3 bases, leaving 11 bases between them. As DNA, the CDR3 is TGTGCCATCGAACAAGTTCGTGGAAACACCATATATTTT. Its translation: CAIEQVRGNTIYF.

The chain joins TRBV28 to TRBJ2-2; D is possibly TRBD1 (5 bases). The ends were cut back, 5 bases at V and 6 bases at J, with 10 bases in the middle. Germline V gene data show CDR1 as MDHEN and CDR2 as SYDVKM. The CDR3 totals 13 residues. In nucleotides, the CDR3 is TGTGCCAGCAGTCGGACATGGGCCGGGGAGCTGTTTTTT. Protein product: CASSRTWAGELFF. Together with reference TRBV28 and TRBJ2-2, the CDR3 gives the full variable domain: DVKVTQSSRYLVKRTGEKVFLECVQDMDHENMFWYRQDPGLGLRLIYFSYDVKMKEKGDIPEGYSVSREKKERFSLILESASTNQTSMYLCASSRTWAGELFFGEGSRLTVL.

CDR3 amino acids: CASRSRGGSDTQYF. CDR3 nucleotide sequence: TGTGCCAGCAGGTCGCGGGGGGGGTCAGATACGCAGTATTTT. The chain is built from TRBV28 and TRBJ2-3, with 9 bases fitting TRBD2. The CDR3 has 14 residues. V lost 6 bases to trimming and J lost 4 bases; unmatched junction nucleotides: 5. The germline V gene encodes CDR1 MDHEN and CDR2 SYDVKM.

This chain uses TRBV7-8 with TRBJ1-3; the D is unclear. Germline CDR1 and CDR2: SGHVS and FQNEAQ. Trimming took off 4 bases at V and 7 bases at J, with 20 bases between the two ends. This CDR3 comprises 16 residues. CDR3 loop: CASSSAGFRGINTIYF. In nucleotides, the CDR3 is TGTGCCAGCAGCTCCGCCGGGTTTCGGGGTATTAACACCATATATTTT.

The gene calls are TRBV7-3 and TRBJ2-7; 7 nucleotides agree with TRBD2. With V trimmed by 3 bases and J by 7 bases, 6 bases remained unmatched. The CDR3 totals 13 residues. Germline loops: CDR1 SGHTA, CDR2 FQGTGA. The CDR3 nucleotides read TGTGCCAGCAGCTTTAGCGGGTTCGGGGAGCAGTACTTC. Translating it yields CASSFSGFGEQYF.

The rearrangement uses TRBV18 and TRBJ2-5, with D possibly being TRBD2 (5 bases). This CDR3 spans 17 amino acids. The germline gives CDR1 KGHSH, CDR2 LQKENI. With 0 bases removed from V and 0 bases from J, the gap between germline ends came to 14 bases. CDR3 region: CASSPPTTSTYQETQYF. DNA for the CDR3: TGTGCCAGCTCACCACCAACCACTAGTACGTACCAAGAGACCCAGTACTTC.

The V and J genes are TRBV7-2 and TRBJ2-7; 10 bases fit TRBD2. Germline assignment: CDR1 SGHTA and CDR2 FQGNSA. J gave up 7 bases and V 1 base, and 7 bases lay outside the gene matches. The CDR3 is 15 residues long. Written as DNA, the CDR3 is TGTGCCAGCAGCTTAGGGAGCGGGAGGGCGAGGGAGCAGTACTTC. Protein: CASSLGSGRAREQYF.

CDR3 residues: CAGERSSTDTQYF. The CDR3 region has the DNA TGTGCCGGCGAGCGGTCTAGCACAGATACGCAGTATTTT. The V gene is TRBV6-4, the J gene TRBJ2-3, with a tentative D call TRBD2 (5 bases). The germline gives CDR1 MRHNA, CDR2 SNTAGT. The CDR3 sequence is 13 residues long. V was trimmed by 11 bases and J by 0 bases, leaving 12 bases between them.

The V and J genes are TRBV19 and TRBJ2-3; D might be TRBD2 (5 bases). V lost 8 bases to trimming and J lost 6 bases, with 12 bases between them. The germline CDR1 and CDR2 sequences are LNHDA and SQIVND (reference sequence). The CDR3 contains 12 residues. Here the CDR3 reads CASRTGWDTQYF. DNA for the CDR3: TGTGCCAGTCGGACTGGTTGGGATACGCAGTATTTT.

The chain links TRBV13 to TRBJ2-1; 7 positions match TRBD2. V lost 1 base to trimming and J lost 6 bases; unmatched junction nucleotides: 6. The CDR3 loop spans 15 amino acids. The germline CDR1 and CDR2 sequences are PRHDT and FYEKMQ (reference sequence). The CDR3 nucleotides read TGTGCCAGCAGCTTAGCAGGACTAGTAGGCAATGAGCAGTTCTTC. This codes for CASSLAGLVGNEQFF.

The chain recombines TRBV6-5 with TRBJ1-1; D not certain. The CDR3 length is 11 residues. Germline CDR1 MNHEY, CDR2 SVGAGI. Trimming removed 6 bases at V and 5 bases at J, with 7 bases between. CDR3 in amino acids: CASSRETEAFF. The CDR3 nucleotides read TGTGCCAGCAGCCGGGAGACTGAAGCTTTCTTT.

The chain employs TRBV18 and TRBJ2-7; the D gene is possibly TRBD1 (6 bases). With 3 bases removed from V and 0 bases from J, the gap between germline ends came to 18 bases. The V gene's germline CDR1 is KGHSH and CDR2 LQKENI. CDR3 size: 17 residues. CDR3 in DNA: TGTGCCAGCTCACCGCTTCAGGGGCCCGTCCTCTCCTACGAGCAGTACTTC. It encodes CASSPLQGPVLSYEQYF.

This sequence joins TRBV5-6 and TRBJ1-3; no definite D call. Germline V gives CDR1 SGHDT, CDR2 YYEEEE. V lost 4 bases and J 1 base, leaving 9 bases between the germline ends. This CDR3 is 14 amino acids long. This chain's CDR3 is CASSLTHSGNTIYF. Here the CDR3 DNA reads TGTGCCAGCAGCCTGACTCATTCTGGAAACACCATATATTTT. Looking up the rest from reference TRBV5-6 and TRBJ1-3 gives the full variable domain: DAGVTQSPTHLIKTRGQQVTLRCSPKSGHDTVSWYQQALGQGPQFIFQYYEEEERQRGNFPDRFSGHQFPNYSSELNVNALLLGDSALYLCASSLTHSGNTIYFGEGSWLTVV.

The chain employs TRBV10-3 and TRBJ1-2; D remains unclear. The ends were cut back, 2 bases at V and 0 bases at J, with 10 bases in the middle. The CDR3 totals 15 residues. Per the germline V gene, CDR1 is ENHRY and CDR2 is SYGVKD. The CDR3: CAISEIVVSNYGYTF. In DNA, the CDR3 is TGTGCCATCAGTGAGATTGTAGTTTCTAACTATGGCTACACCTTC.

This sequence joins TRBV7-9 and TRBJ1-1; D is perhaps TRBD1 (6 bases). The CDR3 loop spans 14 amino acids. V lost 1 base to trimming and J lost 1 base, with 7 bases between them. The germline gives CDR1 SEHNR, CDR2 FQNEAQ (reference sequence). The CDR3 protein is CASSLGTENTEAFF. CDR3 DNA sequence: TGTGCCAGCAGCTTAGGGACAGAGAACACTGAAGCTTTCTTT.

This chain joins TRBV27 and TRBJ2-7, with D possibly being TRBD1 (8 bases). V lost 9 bases and J lost 7, with 19 bases in between. CDR1 and CDR2 (germline): MNHEY, SMNVEV (reference sequence). The CDR3 extends over 13 amino acids. The CDR3 loop is CARKTGAAGEQYF. CDR3 DNA sequence: TGTGCCAGGAAGACAGGGGCAGCGGGAGAGCAGTACTTC.

The genes are TRBV11-2 and TRBJ2-3; D ambiguous. Germline CDR1 SGHAT, CDR2 FQNNGV. The ends were cut back, 1 base at V and 1 base at J, with 6 bases in the middle. This CDR3 contains 14 residues. CDR3 DNA: TGTGCCAGCAGCTTAGTTGGGCGCACAGATACGCAGTATTTT. As protein: CASSLVGRTDTQYF.

The genes are TRBV30 and TRBJ2-1; tentatively, D is TRBD1 (6 bases). This CDR3 has 12 amino acids. Germline lookup yields CDR1 GTSNPN and CDR2 SVGIG (reference sequence). V was clipped by 1 base and J by 6 bases, with 7 bases between them. The CDR3 sequence is CAWSGGGNEQFF. DNA for the CDR3: TGTGCCTGGAGTGGAGGGGGCAATGAGCAGTTCTTC.

J is TRBJ2-3 and V is TRBV5-1; 7 positions match TRBD1. The CDR3 length is 15 residues. Germline V CDR1 and CDR2: SGHRS, YFSETQ. Trimming cost V 3 bases and J 2 bases; bases outside gene matches: 6. The DNA of the CDR3 is TGCGCCAGCAGCTATACAGGGGCGTACACAGATACGCAGTATTTT. This encodes CASSYTGAYTDTQYF.

This sequence joins TRBV7-2 and TRBJ2-5; D remains ambiguous. CDR3 size: 15 residues. V lost 1 base, J lost 2 bases, and 11 bases lay in between. Looked up from germline, CDR1 is SGHTA and CDR2 is FQGNSA. CDR3 bases: TGTGCCAGCAGCTTAGTATTGGCTAGACAAGAGACCCAGTACTTC. Protein sequence: CASSLVLARQETQYF.

J is TRBJ2-1 and V is TRBV6-6; no firm D call. This CDR3 region has 12 residues. V lost 4 bases and J 7 bases, leaving 8 bases between the germline ends. The germline CDR1 and CDR2 sequences are MNHNY and SVGAGI (reference sequence). CDR3 nucleotides: TGTGCCAGCAGTTTGGAGCGTAATGAGCAGTTCTTC. It is translated as CASSLERNEQFF.

The J gene is TRBJ2-7, the V gene TRBV28; tentatively, D is TRBD1 (6 bases). V lost 2 bases and J 4 bases, leaving 12 bases between the germline ends. CDR1 is MDHEN, CDR2 SYDVKM, per germline. The CDR3 runs to 14 residues. CDR3 sequence (DNA): TGTGCCAGCAGTTTAGTGGGACACCTTTACGAGCAGTACTTC. Translating gives CASSLVGHLYEQYF.

This rearrangement joins TRBV2 to TRBJ2-7, with 10 bases fitting TRBD1. The length of the CDR3 is 14 residues. V was clipped by 3 bases and J by 6 bases; unmatched bases: 5. Germline V lookup: CDR1 SNHLY, CDR2 FYNNEI. As DNA, the CDR3 is TGTGCCAGCAGTGATTTGACAGGGGGCACCGAGCAGTACTTC. This codes for CASSDLTGGTEQYF. Variable domain in full (rest from reference TRBV2 and TRBJ2-7): EPEVTQTPSHQVTQMGQEVILRCVPISNHLYFYWYRQILGQKVEFLVSFYNNEISEKSEIFDDQFSVERPDGSNFTLKIRSTKLEDSAMYFCASSDLTGGTEQYFGPGTRLTVT.

The genes are TRBV30 and TRBJ2-7, with unresolved D. The V gene's germline CDR1 is GTSNPN and CDR2 SVGIG (reference sequence). Trimming took off 3 bases at V and 5 bases at J, with 5 bases between the two ends. The CDR3 is 10 residues long. The CDR3 protein is CAWRAHEQYF. For the CDR3, the DNA is TGTGCCTGGAGGGCTCACGAGCAGTACTTC.

V gene TRBV11-2 combines with J gene TRBJ1-5, with TRBD1 matching 8 bases. The CDR3 extends over 16 amino acids. CDR1 and CDR2 from the germline V gene are SGHAT and FQNNGV. The junction had 9 bases not matched to a gene; V was cut back by 6 bases and J by 2 bases. DNA for the CDR3: TGTGCCAGCAGTCCTAAGACAGGGGAAGGCAATCAGCCCCAGCATTTT. Residues: CASSPKTGEGNQPQHF.

The J gene is TRBJ1-1, the V gene TRBV29-1; the D gene is possibly TRBD1 (5 bases). Between the trimmed V and J ends, which lost 6 bases and 8 bases, there was a span of 13 bases. The CDR3 covers 11 residues. Germline lookup yields CDR1 SQVTM and CDR2 ANQGSEA. The CDR3 spells CSVPAGPEAFF. CDR3 in DNA: TGCAGCGTCCCGGCGGGGCCGGAAGCTTTCTTT.

This chain connects TRBV28 to TRBJ1-1, with TRBD1 matching over 9 bases. The ends lost 2 bases at V and 0 bases at J; junction bases unmatched: 7. Germline lookup yields CDR1 MDHEN and CDR2 SYDVKM. The CDR3 length is 17 residues. CDR3 DNA sequence: TGTGCCAGCAGTTTAAGGGGGACAGGGTCCGTGAACACTGAAGCTTTCTTT. This encodes CASSLRGTGSVNTEAFF.

This chain uses TRBV5-6 with TRBJ2-7; D is perhaps TRBD2 (6 bases). Germline V CDR1 and CDR2: SGHDT, YYEEEE. The CDR3 totals 13 residues. V lost 4 bases to trimming and J lost 0 bases, with 8 bases between them. CDR3 in amino acids: CASSIGSSYEQYF. CDR3 in DNA: TGTGCCAGCAGCATCGGGAGCTCCTACGAGCAGTACTTC.

This rearrangement joins TRBV12-5 to TRBJ2-3; the match to TRBD2 covers 7 bases. The CDR3 runs 16 residues. V shed 0 bases, J shed 2 bases, and the junction held 5 bases outside the gene matches. The germline V gene encodes CDR1 LGHNT and CDR2 FRNRAP. This CDR3 is CASGLVLSGITDTQYF. The DNA of the CDR3 is TGTGCTAGTGGTTTGGTATTGAGCGGGATCACAGATACGCAGTATTTT.